The rows below give T cell receptor beta chains drawn from one sample of a study of a mutant IDH1 vaccine in newly diagnosed glioma. The table came from immunoSEQ multiplex PCR; TCRdb's copy has only in-frame clones and leaves some out. This repertoire shows about 34,000 clones, about 87% found once; its top ten account for about 12%. Antigens of these TCRs are unknown. The sequenced sample was PBMCs, obtained from a glioma patient whose treatment included an IDH1 peptide vaccine. Receptors originate from a woman aged 25 to 39 with glioma. Both conserved end residues are part of each CDR3. Fields, in order: CDR3 protein, CDR3 DNA, J gene, V gene, clone size, D gene. A D gene is named only where the DNA matches it firmly. The size field is filled for only some rows; it gives once, few, many or a size class.

CDR3 protein: CASSSGDTEAFF; CDR3 DNA: TGTGCCAGCAGTTCTGGGGACACTGAAGCTTTCTTT; J gene: TRBJ1-1; V gene: TRBV27; clone size: NA; D gene: NA
CDR3 protein: CASSIWGLAYNEQFF; CDR3 DNA: TGTGCCAGTAGTATATGGGGACTAGCCTACAATGAGCAGTTCTTC; J gene: TRBJ2-1; V gene: TRBV19; clone size: NA; D gene: TRBD2
CDR3 protein: CASSLASSGYTGELFF; CDR3 DNA: TGTGCCAGCAGCTTAGCTTCTAGCGGCTACACCGGGGAGCTGTTTTTT; J gene: TRBJ2-2; V gene: TRBV7-9; clone size: NA; D gene: TRBD2
CDR3 protein: CASSPWGEAGYADEQYF; CDR3 DNA: TGTGCCAGCAGCCCCTGGGGGGAGGCCGGGTACGCGGACGAGCAGTACTTC; J gene: TRBJ2-7; V gene: TRBV7-9; clone size: NA; D gene: NA
CDR3 protein: CASSVVGYASNEQFF; CDR3 DNA: TGTGCCAGCAGCGTAGTGGGGTATGCGAGTAATGAGCAGTTCTTC; J gene: TRBJ2-1; V gene: TRBV9; clone size: NA; D gene: NA
CDR3 protein: CASSADRGSGNTIYF; CDR3 DNA: TGTGCCAGCAGCGCCGACAGGGGAAGCGGAAACACCATATATTTT; J gene: TRBJ1-3; V gene: TRBV5-4; clone size: once; D gene: TRBD1
CDR3 protein: CASSLVYRQETQYF; CDR3 DNA: TGTGCCAGCAGCTTAGTGTACAGGCAAGAGACCCAGTACTTC; J gene: TRBJ2-5; V gene: TRBV7-8; clone size: NA; D gene: NA
CDR3 protein: CASSLAKNIQYF; CDR3 DNA: TGTGCCAGCAGCCTAGCCAAAAACATTCAGTACTTC; J gene: TRBJ2-4; V gene: TRBV7-2; clone size: NA; D gene: NA
CDR3 protein: CASSIGQGSTNYGYTF; CDR3 DNA: TGTGCCAGTAGTATCGGACAGGGGAGTACTAACTATGGCTACACCTTC; J gene: TRBJ1-2; V gene: TRBV19; clone size: NA; D gene: TRBD1
CDR3 protein: CASSLDGGRGTDTQYF; CDR3 DNA: TGTGCCAGCAGCTTGGACGGGGGGCGAGGAACAGATACGCAGTATTTT; J gene: TRBJ2-3; V gene: TRBV5-6; clone size: NA; D gene: NA
CDR3 protein: CASSLEPVWDTQYF; CDR3 DNA: TGTGCCAGCAGCTTAGAGCCCGTGTGGGATACGCAGTATTTT; J gene: TRBJ2-3; V gene: TRBV7-9; clone size: NA; D gene: NA
CDR3 protein: CATSRVGTGVSYEQYF; CDR3 DNA: TGTGCCACCAGCAGAGTTGGGACAGGGGTCTCCTACGAGCAGTACTTC; J gene: TRBJ2-7; V gene: TRBV15; clone size: NA; D gene: TRBD1
CDR3 protein: CASSARLGNYGYTF; CDR3 DNA: TGTGCCAGCAGCGCCCGTCTGGGGAACTATGGCTACACCTTC; J gene: TRBJ1-2; V gene: TRBV9; clone size: once; D gene: NA
CDR3 protein: CASSQGPGQGRGEQYF; CDR3 DNA: TGCGCCAGCAGCCAAGGCCCAGGACAGGGACGAGGCGAGCAGTACTTC; J gene: TRBJ2-7; V gene: TRBV4-1; clone size: NA; D gene: TRBD1
CDR3 protein: CASSNRAGVITDTQYF; CDR3 DNA: TGTGCCAGCAGTAACAGGGCCGGGGTGATCACAGATACGCAGTATTTT; J gene: TRBJ2-3; V gene: TRBV5-6; clone size: once; D gene: NA
CDR3 protein: CASSEARTWNEQFF; CDR3 DNA: TGTGCCAGCAGTGAAGCGCGTACGTGGAATGAGCAGTTCTTC; J gene: TRBJ2-1; V gene: TRBV2; clone size: NA; D gene: NA
CDR3 protein: CASTRDTQETQYF; CDR3 DNA: TGTGCCAGCACTAGGGACACGCAAGAGACCCAGTACTTC; J gene: TRBJ2-5; V gene: TRBV2; clone size: once; D gene: NA
CDR3 protein: CASSGAEGNQPQHF; CDR3 DNA: TGTGCCAGCAGTGGGGCCGAGGGGAATCAGCCCCAGCATTTT; J gene: TRBJ1-5; V gene: TRBV2; clone size: NA; D gene: NA
CDR3 protein: CASSQRLAGNNHEQYF; CDR3 DNA: TGTGCCAGCAGCCAAAGACTAGCGGGCAACAACCACGAGCAGTACTTC; J gene: TRBJ2-7; V gene: TRBV5-4; clone size: once; D gene: TRBD2
CDR3 protein: CASSLVTSGGAGSTDTQYF; CDR3 DNA: TGCGCCAGCAGCTTGGTGACTAGCGGGGGCGCCGGGTCCACAGATACGCAGTATTTT; J gene: TRBJ2-3; V gene: TRBV5-1; clone size: once; D gene: TRBD2
CDR3 protein: CASSAGQGRIGTEAFF; CDR3 DNA: TGTGCCAGTAGTGCAGGACAGGGAAGGATAGGCACTGAAGCTTTCTTT; J gene: TRBJ1-1; V gene: TRBV19; clone size: NA; D gene: TRBD1
CDR3 protein: CASKRRSGTDTQYF; CDR3 DNA: TGTGCCAGCAAACGGCGGAGCGGCACAGATACGCAGTATTTT; J gene: TRBJ2-3; V gene: TRBV9; clone size: NA; D gene: NA
CDR3 protein: CASSMGRTDTQYF; CDR3 DNA: TGTGCCAGTAGTATGGGACGGACAGATACGCAGTATTTT; J gene: TRBJ2-3; V gene: TRBV19; clone size: once; D gene: NA
CDR3 protein: CAWSVGGGYTF; CDR3 DNA: TGTGCCTGGAGTGTAGGTGGCGGCTACACCTTC; J gene: TRBJ1-2; V gene: TRBV30; clone size: NA; D gene: NA
CDR3 protein: CAWSPRGLGYTF; CDR3 DNA: TGTGCCTGGAGTCCCAGGGGGCTTGGCTACACCTTC; J gene: TRBJ1-2; V gene: TRBV30; clone size: NA; D gene: TRBD1
CDR3 protein: CSVEEDQTYEQYF; CDR3 DNA: TGCAGCGTTGAAGAGGACCAAACCTACGAGCAGTACTTC; J gene: TRBJ2-7; V gene: TRBV29-1; clone size: NA; D gene: NA
CDR3 protein: CASSDGRAGEQYF; CDR3 DNA: TGTGCCAGCAGTGACGGTCGGGCAGGCGAGCAGTACTTC; J gene: TRBJ2-7; V gene: TRBV2; clone size: NA; D gene: NA
CDR3 protein: CASSSYPRVPHYGYTF; CDR3 DNA: TGTGCCAGCAGTTCTTACCCCCGGGTCCCTCACTATGGCTACACCTTC; J gene: TRBJ1-2; V gene: TRBV27; clone size: NA; D gene: NA
CDR3 protein: CASSPDRTSYNSPLHF; CDR3 DNA: TGTGCCAGCTCACCTGACAGGACCTCCTATAATTCACCCCTCCACTTT; J gene: TRBJ1-6; V gene: TRBV18; clone size: NA; D gene: NA
CDR3 protein: CASTTGSSGANVLTF; CDR3 DNA: TGTGCCAGCACCACTGGGAGCTCTGGGGCCAACGTCCTGACTTTC; J gene: TRBJ2-6; V gene: TRBV7-2; clone size: NA; D gene: NA
CDR3 protein: CASSLVGGPDTGELFF; CDR3 DNA: TGCGCCAGCAGCTTGGTGGGGGGGCCGGATACCGGGGAGCTGTTTTTT; J gene: TRBJ2-2; V gene: TRBV5-1; clone size: NA; D gene: NA
CDR3 protein: CASSTQGGQETQYF; CDR3 DNA: TGTGCCAGCAGCACGCAGGGCGGCCAAGAGACCCAGTACTTC; J gene: TRBJ2-5; V gene: TRBV5-4; clone size: NA; D gene: NA
CDR3 protein: CASRGFGGGEDTGELFF; CDR3 DNA: TGTGCCAGCAGAGGGTTCGGCGGGGGGGAAGACACCGGGGAGCTGTTTTTT; J gene: TRBJ2-2; V gene: TRBV4-2; clone size: NA; D gene: TRBD2
CDR3 protein: CASSQDRAAIGYTF; CDR3 DNA: TGCGCCAGCAGCCAAGATAGGGCAGCGATTGGCTACACCTTC; J gene: TRBJ1-2; V gene: TRBV4-1; clone size: NA; D gene: NA
CDR3 protein: CASSPPGPYEQYF; CDR3 DNA: TGCGCCAGCAGCCCCCCGGGCCCCTACGAGCAGTACTTC; J gene: TRBJ2-7; V gene: TRBV4-1; clone size: NA; D gene: NA
CDR3 protein: CSARAGNGYTF; CDR3 DNA: TGCAGTGCTAGAGCCGGGAATGGCTACACCTTC; J gene: TRBJ1-2; V gene: TRBV20-1; clone size: NA; D gene: NA
CDR3 protein: CASSFSSYYGYTF; CDR3 DNA: TGTGCCAGCAGCTTTTCCTCGTACTATGGCTACACCTTC; J gene: TRBJ1-2; V gene: TRBV5-6; clone size: NA; D gene: NA
CDR3 protein: CASSVRSRTGINSPLHF; CDR3 DNA: TGTGCCAGCAGTGTTCGATCAAGGACGGGGATTAATTCACCCCTCCACTTT; J gene: TRBJ1-6; V gene: TRBV2; clone size: NA; D gene: NA
CDR3 protein: CAISGGSGVGTDTQYF; CDR3 DNA: TGTGCCATCAGTGGGGGGAGCGGGGTCGGCACAGATACGCAGTATTTT; J gene: TRBJ2-3; V gene: TRBV10-3; clone size: NA; D gene: TRBD2
CDR3 protein: CASTSGSARTDTQYF; CDR3 DNA: TGTGCCAGCACCTCAGGGTCGGCGCGGACAGATACGCAGTATTTT; J gene: TRBJ2-3; V gene: TRBV9; clone size: NA; D gene: NA
CDR3 protein: CASSDSGTPRGYTF; CDR3 DNA: TGTGCCAGCAGTGACTCCGGGACCCCGCGGGGTTACACCTTC; J gene: TRBJ1-2; V gene: TRBV6-4; clone size: NA; D gene: NA
CDR3 protein: CASSENRAVNEKLFF; CDR3 DNA: TGTGCCAGCAGCGAAAACAGGGCCGTTAATGAAAAACTGTTTTTT; J gene: TRBJ1-4; V gene: TRBV5-4; clone size: NA; D gene: NA
CDR3 protein: CASSESRDLLGFF; CDR3 DNA: TGCGCCAGCAGTGAGTCCAGGGACCTCCTCGGATTCTTT; J gene: TRBJ1-1; V gene: TRBV10-1; clone size: NA; D gene: NA
CDR3 protein: CASSVQPPPLGANVLTF; CDR3 DNA: TGTGCCAGCAGTGTCCAGCCACCGCCTCTGGGGGCCAACGTCCTGACTTTC; J gene: TRBJ2-6; V gene: TRBV6-1; clone size: NA; D gene: NA
CDR3 protein: CASINARGTEAFF; CDR3 DNA: TGTGCCAGCATTAACGCCCGGGGCACTGAAGCTTTCTTT; J gene: TRBJ1-1; V gene: TRBV6-5; clone size: NA; D gene: NA